This TCR beta chain appears in the sequencing data of a study of cytomegalovirus exposure and HLA in healthy donors (dated by TCRdb to about 2017). Regarding the complete study: An earlier analysis of about 560 of the donors reported 276 Gb of sequence data and 117 million unique TCR beta sequences obtained from roughly 170 million T cells. Roughly 310 gigabases of sequencing data and tens of millions of unique TCR sequences were included in an early release covering roughly 600 HLA-typed donors. Of the roughly 400 genotyped donors, roughly 85% fell in the genetic ancestry cluster associated with self-reported Caucasian donors. The study aimed to test whether cataloging public T cell receptors could reveal signatures of past pathogen exposure. Using immunosequencing, the study profiled T cell repertoires from around 670 subjects and related those repertoires to cytomegalovirus serostatus. In addition to the first cohort of approximately 650 subjects, a separate validation cohort of approximately 130 different subjects was used. High-throughput TCR immunosequencing, statistical association of individual TCRs with disease status, and machine learning were combined to predict cytomegalovirus infection status. To study patterns of TCR occurrence, a later analysis re-analyzed previously published TCR beta repertoires from 550 to 800 donors and added high-resolution HLA genotyping. In the later analysis, no new phenotypic data were used to find candidate immune exposures; instead, reliance was placed on TCR beta sequences and their occurrence across donors. An earlier analysis of several hundred of the donors applied high-throughput TCR beta sequencing to assess whether each TCR beta V gene segment acted as functional or pseudogenic. Donor age, sex, ethnicity and CMV serostatus were compiled together with the repertoire data. Genome-wide SNP genotypes for about 65% of the roughly 670 donors were used in a later genetic analysis, which treated that subset as a discovery cohort. All discovery cohort repertoires had been generated using a single sequencing platform. HLA typing included class I and class II loci at four-digit resolution. Typing coverage varied by locus: roughly 620-630 donors for A, B, C, DRB1 and DQB1; approximately 500 for DQA1; around 570 for DPA1; 450 to 480 for DPB1. Because of strong linkage in the cohort, roughly five DR-DQ haplotypes were treated as single units for association and clustering. On average, 235,054 unique TCR beta nucleotide sequences were sequenced per donor among 300 to 500 genotyped donors of the cohort, with around 19% of those sequences being non-productive.

Receptors were amplified or captured by the immunoSEQ multiplex PCR assay. A mixture of 60 forward primers for TCR Vbeta segments and 13 reverse primers for TCR Jbeta segments was used in the multiplex PCR. The CDR3 region of rearranged TCR beta genes was amplified from genomic DNA with a multiplex PCR assay. The Illumina HiSeq System was used to sequence the amplified TCR beta libraries as 87-base-pair reads. The authors' analysis ran thus. In a later analysis, some 80 million unique TCR beta chains were counted across the approximately 670 repertoires, and roughly 11 million of these chains were shared by at least two donors. To remove PCR and sequencing errors, raw reads were error-corrected and collapsed into unique sequences using a nearest-neighbor algorithm that merged closely related sequences. V, D and J gene segments were assigned by aligning CDR3 sequences to IMGT reference sequences. For a sequence to be retained, a match of at least six nucleotides to both a V gene segment and a J gene segment was required. A rearrangement was called productive if the CDR3 had no stop codons and remained in frame with V and J, and every other rearrangement was called non-productive. CDR3 was defined according to IMGT convention as the region running from the second conserved V-encoded cysteine to the conserved J-encoded phenylalanine. The earlier analysis of about 570 of the donors excluded any sequence lacking an unambiguous match to a single V gene segment. An earlier analysis of approximately 590 of the donors called V segments functional above 56.7% productive rearrangements and segregating when the between-donor standard deviation exceeded 5%. A statistical classification framework was developed to diagnose cytomegalovirus status using the catalog of TCR beta chain sequences. In a later analysis, TCR nucleotide sequences were compared against IMGT/GENE-DB human TR gene sequences so that V and J genes could be assigned. A later analysis assigned CDR3 sequences and most-parsimonious VDJ recombination scenarios with the TCRdist pipeline. In a later analysis, each TCR beta chain was defined by its CDR3 amino acid sequence together with its V-gene family, and reads without a unique V-gene family were excluded. In a later analysis, a few hundred highly shared, low-generation-probability nucleotide sequences were removed to address suspected cross-contamination and a sequencing artifact. A later analysis calculated a clonal expansion index for each public chain from normalized within-repertoire ranks of inferred template counts. Generation probabilities in a later analysis came from a VDJ recombination model fitted to out-of-frame rearrangements, and those results were checked against IGoR. In a later analysis, TCR-TCR, TCR-HLA and TCR-CMV co-occurrence was scored with hypergeometric tests, and a repertoire-size bias correction was applied to TCR pairs. In a later analysis, false discovery rates were estimated by permuting HLA or CMV assignments 20 times. In a later analysis, co-occurring TCRs were grouped with DBSCAN, and TCRdist sequence similarity was added when clustering was performed within HLA-allele-positive subsets. Repertoires with fewer than 30,000 or more than 120,000 public chains, plus five repertoires with anomalous nucleotide sharing, were excluded from co-occurrence clustering. The clones in this table, taken by TCRdb from immuneACCESS, are in-frame only. Not every clone is retained; where verified, under half of the shortfall comes from an unresolved V gene, and the cause of the rest is unknown. The DNA gave D and trimming, while V, J and clone size come from that table. The sample includes about 37,000 clones, with around 82% observed a single time. Approximately 10% of the sample is taken by the ten largest.

General conclusions and limits of the study: Because HLA typing was unavailable for some donors at each locus, only the typed subset was used in association tests. Over 15 rarely observed V segments, including chromosome 9 orphons, were excluded from the earlier analysis of several hundred of the donors because counts were too low. Sequencing depth was assumed to be roughly uniform across donors in the presence/absence analyses, though that assumption may not hold. When HLA alleles, especially DR and DQ, strongly co-occurred, attributing TCR associations to individual alleles was difficult. Most CMV-associated TCR beta chains appeared to be HLA-restricted in a later analysis, and the HLA associations seemed to be driven largely by CMV exposure. In a later analysis, several top co-occurrence clusters were reported to appear linked to parvovirus B19, influenza, CMV and Epstein-Barr virus. In vitro tests confirmed that a few of the cytomegalovirus-associated TCR beta chains recognize cytomegalovirus antigens. Compared with equally common non-associated chains, HLA-associated TCR beta chains in a later analysis were more clonally expanded and had lower generation probabilities. A further reported finding was that TCR beta sequences accurately predicted the HLA-A and HLA-B alleles for most subjects in the first cohort. For the cohort, immune exposure information was limited to CMV serostatus. A cluster of highly shared sequence variants was judged likely to represent a technical artifact of the sequencing pipeline. According to the authors, the approach could potentially be generalized to other disease states and immunological phenotypes. Across donors, most TCR sequences were observed very rarely, whereas some public TCRs were present in many individuals. In an earlier analysis of some 500 of the donors, most TCR beta V segments appeared in productive rearrangements about 87% or about 30% of the time, broadly matching IMGT annotations. Correlated functional status among segregating V segments might reflect linkage disequilibrium, but an unknown experimental factor could not be ruled out. The cohort was sequenced for TCR beta chains only, and without alpha or paired-chain data the features that could be detected were limited. In a later analysis, the rate of TCR association differed among HLA loci, with DRB1 alleles having the most associated TCRs and HLA-C alleles having the fewest. In a later genetic analysis, fewer N-insertions in productive TCRs were reported among donors in an Asian-associated ancestry cluster than the roughly 700-donor mean. V-gene and J-gene trimming of TCR beta chains was associated with a missense DCLRE1C variant in a later genetic analysis, and the association was replicated in an independent cohort. In a later analysis, some 17,000 TCR beta sequences were associated with specific HLA alleles at a false discovery rate of 0.05. The classifier was reported to diagnose cytomegalovirus status with high specificity and sensitivity in both the original cohort and the validation cohort. The study gave a list of more than 150 TCR beta chains associated with cytomegalovirus. The 87-base-pair reads could not distinguish some IMGT-functional V segments, including TRBV6-2 and TRBV6-3, so those segments were excluded.

The trim is 4 bases for V and 3 bases for J, with a gap of 15 bases between the germline ends. CDR1 and CDR2 are drawn from the germline V gene (reference sequence): GTSNPN, SVGIG. The CDR3 runs 15 amino acids, cysteine and phenylalanine included. Only CDR3 DNA remains: 45 bases, in frame from the first base. The cohort was made up of 666 healthy bone marrow donors. At the time of sampling, all cohort members were nominally healthy, though unrecorded immune exposures were likely present. The donor was CMV seropositive and was included in the group of 250 to 300 seropositive cohort members. Each donor provided a peripheral blood sample, and peripheral blood mononuclear cells were used for TCR beta sequencing. Genomic DNA extraction from the blood cell samples was performed with the Qiagen DNeasy Blood Extraction Kit. This clone was found a few times. Its recognized antigen is unknown. The record has no base qualities; no much larger clone is one base away.

The sequence links TRBV30 to TRBJ1-4, and TRBD1 may be the D gene, going by 5 matching bases. The source material was PBMCs. The receptor's source is a young woman in good health and CMV-seropositive. Here the CDR3 is given as CAWKPGKVSNEKLFF. The DNA sequence reads TGTGCCTGGAAGCCAGGGAAGGTATCTAATGAAAAACTGTTTTTT.